What follows are 26 T cell receptor beta chains derived from one specimen sequenced in a study of cytomegalovirus exposure and HLA in healthy donors (dated by TCRdb to 2016 to 2017). Library generation was performed with the immunoSEQ multiplex PCR assay. For the multiplex PCR, a mixture combining 60 forward primers for TCR Vbeta segments and 13 reverse primers for TCR Jbeta segments was used. TCRdb limited this immuneACCESS table to in-frame rearrangements with V and J called. A share of clones is missing; checked studies link under half to unresolved V genes, and the rest is unexplained. The sample profile shows around 130,000 clones; about 80% of them were found once. Of the sample, over 3% is held by the ten largest clones. Sequenced input: PBMCs. These receptors were obtained from a woman aged 40 to 49 in good health and CMV-seronegative.

V gene TRBV4-1 combines with J gene TRBJ2-5; 13 bases are a match to TRBD2. This CDR3 comprises 15 residues. With 8 bases clipped from V and 5 bases from J, the junction kept 8 bases outside the gene matches. The germline V gene encodes CDR1 MGHRA and CDR2 YSYEKL. CDR3 sequence reads: CASRWTSGSRETQYF. In DNA form, the CDR3 reads TGCGCCAGCCGTTGGACTAGCGGGAGTCGGGAGACCCAGTACTTC.

The chain has TRBV13 and TRBJ1-1; D ambiguous. Trimming stripped 0 bases from V and 1 base from J, with 6 bases between. This CDR3 spans 14 amino acids. The germline CDR1 and CDR2 sequences are PRHDT and FYEKMQ (reference sequence). CDR3 nucleotide sequence: TGTGCCAGCAGCTTAGGGCGGGGGAACACTGAAGCTTTCTTT. It yields the protein CASSLGRGNTEAFF.

The chain couples TRBV7-9 to TRBJ2-7; 7 nucleotides match TRBD2. This CDR3 has 14 amino acids. With V trimmed by 5 bases and J by 3 bases, 7 bases remained unmatched. The germline V gene encodes CDR1 SEHNR and CDR2 FQNEAQ (reference sequence). Here the CDR3 reads CASSGRGMDYEQYF. The DNA for the CDR3 is TGTGCCAGCAGCGGGAGGGGAATGGACTACGAGCAGTACTTC.

The V and J genes are TRBV15 and TRBJ1-2; TRBD1 matches at 7 bases. After removal of 1 base from V and 5 bases from J, the junction contained 7 bases not matched to a gene. CDR1 is LNHNV and CDR2 is YYDKDF in the germline V gene (reference sequence). This CDR3 is built from 15 residues. The CDR3 nucleotides are TGTGCCACCAGCAGAGCCGGCAGGGGGAGATATGGCTACACCTTC. This translates into CATSRAGRGRYGYTF.

The rearrangement joins TRBV9 to TRBJ2-7; D ambiguous. The germline gives CDR1 SGDLS, CDR2 YYNGEE. The CDR3 sequence is 15 residues long. Trimming stripped 0 bases from V and 0 bases from J, with 10 bases between. CDR3: CASSVDSHSSYEQYF. For the CDR3, the DNA is TGTGCCAGCAGCGTAGACAGTCACAGCTCCTACGAGCAGTACTTC.

The rearrangement uses TRBV10-3 and TRBJ2-1, with 11 bases matching TRBD1. Germline CDR1 and CDR2: ENHRY and SYGVKD. This CDR3 has 15 residues. V shed 4 bases and J 4 bases; nucleotides not matched to a gene: 3. In DNA form, the CDR3 reads TGTGCCATCAGTGTAGGGACAGGGGGTTACAATGAGCAGTTCTTC. As protein: CAISVGTGGYNEQFF.

This chain joins TRBV19 and TRBJ2-5; possible D gene TRBD1, 6 bases. Trimming took off 6 bases at V and 4 bases at J, with 12 bases between the two ends. Germline V gives CDR1 LNHDA, CDR2 SQIVND (reference sequence). CDR3 length: 13 residues. The CDR3 region has the DNA TGTGCCAGTAGGCGACAGGTAACAGAGACCCAGTACTTC. Encoded protein: CASRRQVTETQYF.

This sequence joins TRBV10-3 and TRBJ2-7; D gene uncertain. V lost 2 bases and J 6 bases, leaving 14 bases between the germline ends. The CDR3 loop spans 14 amino acids. CDR1 and CDR2 from the germline V gene are ENHRY and SYGVKD. In nucleotides, the CDR3 is TGTGCCATCAGTGAGGTCATGGATGGGCGCGAGCAGTACTTC. Protein: CAISEVMDGREQYF.

The rearrangement uses TRBV6-5 and TRBJ1-1; D perhaps matches TRBD1 (6 bases). CDR3 size: 13 residues. Trimming removed 7 bases from V and 6 bases from J, with 15 bases in between. CDR1 and CDR2 from the germline V gene are MNHEY and SVGAGI. The CDR3, as DNA: TGTGCCAGCATCTCCAGACAGGCCTCTGAAGCTTTCTTT. It is translated as CASISRQASEAFF.

The chain carries TRBV27 and TRBJ1-2, with 7 bases identical to TRBD1. The CDR3 extends over 13 amino acids. CDR1 MNHEY and CDR2 SMNVEV come from the germline V gene (reference sequence). V trimming: 5 bases; J trimming: 6 bases; junction bases outside the gene matches: 6. CDR3 DNA sequence: TGTGCCAGCAGTCCCGCGACAGGGAATGGCTACACCTTC. Its protein product is CASSPATGNGYTF.

In its sample, this clone was seen a few times. The chain carries TRBV6-1 and TRBJ1-1; 8 bases fit TRBD1. The trim removed 11 bases at V and 5 bases at J, leaving 13 bases unmatched. Germline V gene sequence: CDR1 MNHNS, CDR2 SASEGT. This CDR3 is built from 14 residues. CDR3 amino acids: CALGAQGAGTEAFF. The CDR3 bases are TGTGCCCTCGGGGCCCAGGGGGCAGGGACTGAAGCTTTCTTT.

The count of this clone is one. The V gene is TRBV4-1, the J gene TRBJ2-3; 10 bases are shared with TRBD1. V shed 5 bases, J shed 2 bases, and the junction held 1 base outside the gene matches. CDR1 is MGHRA and CDR2 is YSYEKL in the germline V gene. The CDR3 has 14 amino acids. CDR3 sequence: CASSGTGDTDTQYF. CDR3 DNA: TGCGCCAGCAGCGGGACAGGGGACACAGATACGCAGTATTTT.

The V and J genes are TRBV4-3 and TRBJ2-5; TRBD1 matches 10 bases. TRBJ2-7 matches the DNA end more closely, so the J call is doubtful. The germline V gene has CDR1 LGHNA and CDR2 YSLEER. This CDR3 spans 14 amino acids. The DNA of the CDR3 is TGCGCCAGCAGCCATACCGGGACAGGGGACGAGCAGTACTTC. Translated, it gives CASSHTGTGDEQYF.

By its share, this clone is medium-sized. This chain links TRBV4-1 with TRBJ1-2; the D is unclear. Trimming removed 1 base at V and 4 bases at J, with 13 bases between. This CDR3 has 15 amino acids. Germline CDR1 and CDR2: MGHRA and YSYEKL. The CDR3 here is CASSQGEGGGYGYTF. The CDR3 DNA reads TGCGCCAGCAGCCAAGGGGAGGGAGGAGGCTATGGCTACACCTTC.

This clone was found a few times. The genes are TRBV7-8 and TRBJ2-3; no reliable D call. This CDR3 contains 12 residues. The V gene's germline CDR1 is SGHVS and CDR2 FQNEAQ. The V and J ends lost 3 bases and 8 bases respectively, with 9 bases between them. CDR3 amino acids: CASSFPLSTQYF. DNA for the CDR3: TGTGCCAGCAGCTTTCCCTTGTCTACGCAGTATTTT. The full variable domain, completed using reference TRBV7-8 and TRBJ2-3, is GAGVSQSPRYKVAKRGQDVALRCDPISGHVSLFWYQQALGQGPEFLTYFQNEAQLDKSGLPSDRFFAERPEGSVSTLKIQRTQQEDSAVYLCASSFPLSTQYFGPGTRLTVL.

CDR3 DNA: TGCGCCAGCAGGACTAGCGAGACAGATACGCAGTATTTT. Protein product: CASRTSETDTQYF. The V gene is TRBV5-1, the J gene TRBJ2-3; 8 bases are a match to TRBD2. Trimming took 5 bases from V and 3 from J; bases not matched to a gene: 2. CDR3 length: 13 amino acids. The germline CDR1 and CDR2 sequences are SGHRS and YFSETQ.

The V call is TRBV13, the J call TRBJ2-7; D possibly corresponds to TRBD1 (6 bases). The CDR3 covers 14 residues. V lost 1 base, J lost 1 base, and 8 bases lay in between. CDR1 and CDR2 (germline): PRHDT, FYEKMQ (reference sequence). CDR3 DNA: TGTGCCAGCAGCTTAGACAGGGTGTCCTACGAGCAGTACTTC. This sequence encodes CASSLDRVSYEQYF.

This clone was seen repeatedly, ten times or more. V and J are TRBV4-3 and TRBJ2-1; weak D call: TRBD1 (6 bases). Looked up from germline, CDR1 is LGHNA and CDR2 is YSLEER. V was trimmed by 1 base and J by 0 bases, leaving 7 bases between them. CDR3 length: 15 residues. CDR3: CASSQGQDSYNEQFF. CDR3 nucleotides: TGCGCCAGCAGCCAAGGACAGGACTCCTACAATGAGCAGTTCTTC.

The rearrangement links TRBV7-8 to TRBJ1-1; TRBD1 matches 8 bases. Germline assignment: CDR1 SGHVS and CDR2 FQNEAQ. V lost 7 bases to trimming and J lost 10 bases; unmatched junction nucleotides: 17. This CDR3 region has 15 residues. In nucleotides, the CDR3 is TGTGCCAGCACCTCGGGGACAGGTCTTCCACTCGGAGCTTTCTTT. Its translation is CASTSGTGLPLGAFF.

Concerning this clone: The sample carries other DNA sequences with the same CDR3. V usage is TRBV5-4 and J usage is TRBJ2-7; no definite D call. Germline V lookup: CDR1 SGHNT, CDR2 YYREEE (reference sequence). Trimming removed 0 bases from V and 5 bases from J, with 9 bases in between. The CDR3 contains 13 residues. CDR3 coding DNA: TGTGCCAGCAGCTTGGCAGGTGGCGACGAGCAGTACTTC. Its translation is CASSLAGGDEQYF.

CDR3 protein: CASSRAGGVTGELFF. In DNA, the CDR3 is TGTGCCAGCAGCAGGGCGGGGGGTGTCACCGGGGAGCTGTTTTTT. The gene calls are TRBV7-2 and TRBJ2-2, with 8 nucleotides matching TRBD2. Looked up from germline, CDR1 is SGHTA and CDR2 is FQGNSA. The V gene end was trimmed by 5 bases and the J gene end by 4 bases; junction bases not matched to a gene: 6. The CDR3 consists of 15 residues.

J is TRBJ1-6 and V is TRBV7-9, with 7 bases fitting TRBD1. The CDR3 is made up of 14 amino acids. Germline lookup yields CDR1 SEHNR and CDR2 FQNEAQ (reference sequence). J was trimmed by 7 bases and V by 5 bases; bases with no gene match: 5. This CDR3 is CASSLDRRNSPLHF. The DNA of the CDR3 is TGTGCCAGCAGCCTGGACAGGAGGAATTCACCCCTCCACTTT.

The CDR3 here is CASSWASGRRGTDTQYF. As DNA, the CDR3 is TGTGCCAGCAGTTGGGCCTCGGGCCGGAGGGGTACAGATACGCAGTATTTT. J is TRBJ2-3 and V is TRBV27, with D possibly being TRBD2 (6 bases). Germline assignment: CDR1 MNHEY and CDR2 SMNVEV (reference sequence). The length of the CDR3 is 17 residues. V was shortened by 4 bases and J by 3 bases, with 20 bases between the two germline ends.

This chain uses TRBV4-3 with TRBJ2-6, with TRBD1 matching 8 bases. With 0 bases clipped from V and 0 bases from J, the junction kept 16 bases outside the gene matches. Germline assignment: CDR1 LGHNA and CDR2 YSLEER. The CDR3 covers 22 residues. CDR3 loop: CASSQELGWYDRGGSGANVLTF. The CDR3 region has the DNA TGCGCCAGCAGCCAAGAATTGGGCTGGTACGACAGGGGAGGCTCTGGGGCCAACGTCCTGACTTTC.

The V and J genes are TRBV27 and TRBJ1-2; a weak D match, TRBD1 (6 bases). This CDR3 has 15 residues. Per germline, CDR1 MNHEY and CDR2 SMNVEV (reference sequence). Trimming removed 0 bases at V and 0 bases at J, with 8 bases between. The CDR3 sequence is CASSLSNRANYGYTF. CDR3 nucleotides: TGTGCCAGCAGTTTATCTAACAGGGCTAACTATGGCTACACCTTC.

This chain joins TRBV7-2 and TRBJ1-1; 7 bases map to TRBD1. The CDR3 runs 13 residues. Per germline, CDR1 SGHTA and CDR2 FQGNSA. V lost 6 bases, J lost 11 bases, and 12 bases stayed unmatched. The CDR3 sequence: CASSLTRQGKAFF. The CDR3 DNA reads as TGTGCCAGCAGTCTTACTCGACAGGGAAAGGCTTTCTTT.